This TCR beta chain was captured by sequencing in a study of T cell changes during pregnancy in multiple sclerosis. The repertoire was sequenced with immunoSEQ multiplex PCR; TCRdb's copy has only in-frame clones and lacks some. Of 45,000 to 50,000 clones listed, around 93% are singletons. CDR1 is SEHNR and CDR2 is FQNEAQ in the germline V gene (reference sequence). V shed 3 bases, J shed 1 base, and the junction held 2 bases outside the gene matches. This CDR3 has 15 residues. The sequencing used CD8+ T cells from peripheral blood mononuclear cells, collected in the first trimester of pregnancy. V gene TRBV7-9 combines with J gene TRBJ2-1; TRBD2 agrees at 8 bases. The sequence was obtained from a female donor with multiple sclerosis, enrolled in a pregnancy study. CDR3 DNA sequence: TGTGCCAGCAGCTTCACGGGAGGGTCCTACAATGAGCAGTTCTTC. Its translation is CASSFTGGSYNEQFF.